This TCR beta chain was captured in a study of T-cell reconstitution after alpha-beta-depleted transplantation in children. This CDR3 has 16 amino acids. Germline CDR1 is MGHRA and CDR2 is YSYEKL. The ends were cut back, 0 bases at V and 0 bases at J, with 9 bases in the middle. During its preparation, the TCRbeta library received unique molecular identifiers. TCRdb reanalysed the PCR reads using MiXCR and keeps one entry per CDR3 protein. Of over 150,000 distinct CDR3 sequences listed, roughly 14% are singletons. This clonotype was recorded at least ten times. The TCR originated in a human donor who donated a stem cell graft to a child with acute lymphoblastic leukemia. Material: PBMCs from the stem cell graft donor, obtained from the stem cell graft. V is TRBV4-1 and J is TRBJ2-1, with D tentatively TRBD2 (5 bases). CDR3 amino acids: CASSQDRTVSYNEQFF. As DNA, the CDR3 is TGCGCCAGCAGCCAAGATAGGACTGTCTCCTACAATGAGCAGTTCTTC.